The 21 T cell receptor beta chains given below trace back to one sample, sequenced in a study of metastatic and nonmetastatic thyroid tumors. TCRdb re-called clones via MiXCR from the PCR reads. Among about 52,000 clones listed, approximately 17% were seen once. All patients were untreated before thyroid surgery. The sequencing sample was made of blood. These receptors came from a female donor with papillary thyroid cancer or a benign thyroid nodule (not recorded which). Some clones in this sample may be carry-over from other donors' samples.

This clone was found many times. This chain uses TRBV6-2 or TRBV6-3 with TRBJ1-3; 8 nucleotides match TRBD1. Per the germline V gene, CDR1 is MNHEY and CDR2 is SVGEGT. This CDR3 is 19 amino acids long. J gave up 1 base and V 4 bases, and 15 bases lay outside the gene matches. CDR3 amino acids: CASSSHQSGTGISGNTIYF. In DNA, the CDR3 is TGTGCCAGCAGTTCCCACCAGTCCGGGACAGGAATTTCTGGAAACACCATATATTTT.

There are a few counts of this clone. A much larger clonotype is one base distant, so this may be a read error. V usage is TRBV29-1 and J usage is TRBJ1-1; TRBD1 aligns across 7 bases. The CDR3 spans 13 residues. The J segment lost 7 bases and the V segment lost 7 bases, leaving 12 bases of the junction unmatched. Per germline, CDR1 SQVTM and CDR2 ANQGSEA. DNA for the CDR3: TGCAGCGCCTTCATGGGGACAGCAAGTGAAGCTTTCTTT. It is translated as CSAFMGTASEAFF.

Ten or more counts support this clone. The rearrangement links TRBV15 to TRBJ1-5; tentative D call: TRBD1 (6 bases). Germline V gene data show CDR1 as LNHNV and CDR2 as YYDKDF (reference sequence). The germline V and J ends were trimmed by 4 bases and 6 bases, with 16 bases remaining between them. This CDR3 contains 15 residues. CDR3 DNA: TGTGCCACCAGCACCGTGAGGGGGGGGGCTCAGCCCCAGCATTTT. Translating it yields CATSTVRGGAQPQHF.

At least ten counts were recorded for this clone. This may arise from a read error, as a much more abundant clone is one base away. V gene TRBV6-2 or TRBV6-3 combines with J gene TRBJ2-7; D gene ambiguous. The V gene lost 6 bases and the J gene lost 1 base, with 13 bases spanning the gap. CDR3 length: 14 amino acids. Germline V gene data show CDR1 as MNHEY and CDR2 as SVGEGT. CDR3 protein: CASRLPHGSYEQYF. The DNA of the CDR3 is TGTGCCAGCAGACTCCCGCACGGTTCCTACGAGCAGTACTTC.

A remark on this clone: Different DNA sequences within this sample yield the same CDR3. The chain has TRBV3-1 and TRBJ2-3; 8 nucleotides match TRBD2. The junction had 6 bases not matched to a gene; V was cut back by 4 bases and J by 3 bases. This CDR3 comprises 15 residues. Germline CDR1 reads LGHDT; CDR2 reads YNNKEL (reference sequence). CDR3 sequence: CASSLGTGGTDTQYF. As DNA, the CDR3 is TGTGCCAGCAGCCTCGGCACGGGGGGGACAGATACGCAGTATTTT.

Comments on this clone: At one end the junction does not follow the germline gene, possibly because of a read error. The V call is TRBV30, the J call TRBJ2-2, with a possible D match to TRBD1 (6 bases). Germline loops: CDR1 GTSNPN, CDR2 SVGIG (reference sequence). This CDR3 has 16 amino acids. The DNA of the CDR3 is TGTGCCTGGGGTGTGTTGGGGGCGTTCATGACCGGGGAGCTGTTTTTT. It codes for CAWGVLGAFMTGELFF. Full variable domain (missing parts from reference TRBV30 and TRBJ2-2): SQTIHQWPATLVQPVGSPLSLECTVEGTSNPNLYWYRQAAGRGLQLLFYSVGIGQISSEVPQNLSASRPQDRQFILSSKKLLLSDSGFYLCAWGVLGAFMTGELFFGEGSRLTVL.

This sequence joins TRBV6-1 and TRBJ2-6; 7 bases agree with TRBD1. Germline lookup yields CDR1 MNHNS and CDR2 SASEGT. CDR3 size: 15 residues. The junction had 8 bases not matched to a gene; V was cut back by 5 bases and J by 7 bases. The CDR3 loop is CASSTTGSCANVLTF. CDR3 nucleotides: TGTGCCAGCAGTACGACAGGGTCTTGTGCCAACGTCCTGACTTTC.

The V call is TRBV7-6, the J call TRBJ2-7; TRBD1 matches at 8 bases. After removal of 6 bases from V and 8 bases from J, the junction contained 9 bases not matched to a gene. Germline assignment: CDR1 SGHVS and CDR2 FNYEAQ. The length of the CDR3 is 13 residues. The CDR3 loop reads CASSSRQGLKQYF. DNA of the CDR3: TGTGCCAGCAGTTCCAGACAGGGGCTAAAGCAGTACTTC.

There are many counts of this clone. The CDR3 region has the DNA TGTGCCAGCTCACCACCCGGGACAGGGGTCTCCGAGCAGTACTTC. The encoded protein is CASSPPGTGVSEQYF. The chain employs TRBV18 and TRBJ2-7; 10 bases align to TRBD1. CDR1 is KGHSH and CDR2 is LQKENI in the germline V gene. V lost 0 bases, J lost 6 bases, and 5 bases stayed unmatched. This CDR3 comprises 15 residues.

In this sample, this clone turned up many times. CDR3 protein: CASSYGRDQETQYF. The CDR3 coding sequence is TGTGCCAGCAGTTACGGCAGGGACCAAGAGACCCAGTACTTC. The chain carries TRBV6-6 and TRBJ2-5; a weak D match, TRBD1 (5 bases). Germline CDR1 MNHNY, CDR2 SVGAGI (reference sequence). Trimming left V 2 bases short and J 0 bases short, with 7 bases between. The CDR3 is made up of 14 amino acids.

The V call is TRBV19, the J call TRBJ2-5, with D tentatively TRBD2 (5 bases). The CDR3 sequence is 15 residues long. V lost 5 bases and J 4 bases, leaving 17 bases between the germline ends. Per germline, CDR1 LNHDA and CDR2 SQIVND (reference sequence). The CDR3 loop is CASSPRVTGIETQYF. The CDR3 region has the DNA TGTGCCAGTAGTCCTCGAGTGACGGGGATAGAGACCCAGTACTTC.

This clone has only a few counts. A junction boundary mismatches the germline segment, possibly from a read error. The V call is TRBV6-1, the J call TRBJ1-1, with no clear D. This CDR3 has 13 amino acids. CDR1 MNHNS and CDR2 SASEGT come from the germline V gene. The DNA for the CDR3 is TGTGCCAACAGTTTCACCGTGGGCACTGAAGCTTTCTTT. Translated, it gives CANSFTVGTEAFF.

This clone was picked up many times. The V gene is TRBV6-1, the J gene TRBJ2-3, with a tentative D call TRBD1 (6 bases). This CDR3 spans 14 amino acids. V gave up 6 bases and J gave up 2 bases, with 12 bases separating them. Germline CDR1 MNHNS, CDR2 SASEGT. The CDR3 region has the DNA TGTGCCAGCAGGGATACAGGGAACACAGATACGCAGTATTTT. It is translated as CASRDTGNTDTQYF.

This clone was counted at least ten times. Other DNA sequences in the same sample also yield this CDR3. The chain joins TRBV7-9 to TRBJ2-1; D possibly uses TRBD1 or TRBD2 (5 bases each). There are 14 residues in the CDR3. V was clipped by 5 bases and J by 5 bases, with 13 bases between them. CDR1 SEHNR and CDR2 FQNEAQ come from the germline V gene (reference sequence). CDR3 loop: CASSPSGTHNEQFF. The DNA of the CDR3 is TGTGCCAGCAGCCCCTCCGGGACCCACAATGAGCAGTTCTTC.

This clone was detected a few times. The V call is TRBV28, the J call TRBJ1-1; 10 bases fit TRBD1. This CDR3 comprises 15 residues. The junction had 9 bases not matched to a gene; V was cut back by 4 bases and J by 7 bases. Germline CDR1 MDHEN, CDR2 SYDVKM. The CDR3 region is CASSSRGQGRGEAFF. The CDR3 nucleotides are TGTGCCAGCAGTTCCCGGGGACAGGGGAGAGGTGAAGCTTTCTTT. The whole variable domain, remainder taken from reference TRBV28 and TRBJ1-1, is DVKVTQSSRYLVKRTGEKVFLECVQDMDHENMFWYRQDPGLGLRLIYFSYDVKMKEKGDIPEGYSVSREKKERFSLILESASTNQTSMYLCASSSRGQGRGEAFFGQGTRLTVV.

To note about this clone: Sequence at one end of the junction differs from germline and may be a read error. The chain recombines TRBV5-1 with TRBJ1-4, with D tentatively TRBD1 (5 bases). CDR3 length: 16 amino acids. CDR1 is SGHRS and CDR2 is YFSETQ in the germline V gene. CDR3 coding DNA: TGCGCCAGCAGCATGAGTACACGAGGGACTAACGAAAAACTGTTTTTT. Protein product: CASSMSTRGTNEKLFF.

The gene calls are TRBV24-1 and TRBJ2-1; 7 nucleotides match TRBD2. The CDR3 totals 17 residues. Losses at the gene ends were 2 bases for V and 9 bases for J; bases not matched to a gene: 15. From germline, CDR1 is KGHDR and CDR2 SFDVKD. Written as DNA, the CDR3 is TGTGCCACCAGTGATTCCCCTCGGGACTATATTTGGCTTGAGCAGTTCTTC. This translates into CATSDSPRDYIWLEQFF.

On this clone: At one of its ends the junction is not consistent with the germline gene, which may arise from a read error. This rearrangement joins TRBV7-9 to TRBJ2-7, with a tentative D call TRBD2 (5 bases). This CDR3 spans 10 amino acids. CDR1 SEHNR and CDR2 FQNEAQ come from the germline V gene (reference sequence). For the CDR3, the DNA is TGTGCCAGAGGGAGTTCAGAGCAATACTTC. Its translation is CARGSSEQYF.

This clone came up many times. The J gene is TRBJ2-3, the V gene TRBV7-9, with D unclear. Germline CDR1 and CDR2: SEHNR and FQNEAQ (reference sequence). The CDR3 consists of 15 residues. Deletions cut 5 bases from V and 3 bases from J, with 15 bases between. The CDR3 here is CASSISDRVTDTQYF. For the CDR3, the DNA is TGTGCCAGCAGCATAAGTGACCGGGTTACAGATACGCAGTATTTT.

There are a few counts of this clone. The V call is TRBV28, the J call TRBJ1-5; a possible D gene is TRBD1 (6 bases). V was trimmed by 5 bases and J by 6 bases, leaving 11 bases between them. The CDR3 runs to 13 residues. Germline assignment: CDR1 MDHEN and CDR2 SYDVKM. The CDR3 spells CASSRAGVQPQHF. CDR3 coding DNA: TGTGCCAGCAGTCGTGCAGGGGTTCAGCCCCAGCATTTT.

This clone was observed at least ten times. Other nucleotide sequences from this sample produce the same CDR3. This chain joins TRBV20-1 and TRBJ1-2, with D perhaps TRBD1 (6 bases). The CDR3 is 14 amino acids. V dropped 6 bases and J dropped 5 bases, with 19 bases sitting between them. Germline CDR1 reads DFQATT; CDR2 reads SNEGSKA (reference sequence). CDR3 DNA: TGCAGTGCCCCGGGGGGGGGCACCCTTTATGGCTACACCTTC. This translates into CSAPGGGTLYGYTF.